The 2 T cell receptor beta chains listed next were all sequenced from one sample in a study of shared clonotypes between healthy human individuals. Generated by immunoSEQ multiplex PCR, the TCRdb table keeps only in-frame clones and is missing some. The sample holds about 380,000 clones, 90% to 98% seen once. The sample taken for sequencing was memory CD8+ T cells sorted from blood. Subset in this sample: CD45RO+ cells pooled with CCR7-negative TemRA cells. These receptors were obtained from a man aged 30 to 45 in good health.

This chain uses TRBV9 with TRBJ2-3; possibly TRBD2 for D (5 bases). Trimming left V 4 bases short and J 5 bases short, with 11 bases between. The germline gives CDR1 SGDLS, CDR2 YYNGEE. The CDR3 spans 13 residues. The CDR3, as DNA: TGTGCCAGCAGCCCCCCCAGCGGAGATACGCAGTATTTT. Amino acid sequence: CASSPPSGDTQYF.

This clone was detected only once. The chain employs TRBV14 and TRBJ1-4; possible D gene TRBD1, 6 bases. The CDR3 covers 15 residues. V lost 4 bases and J lost 2, with 11 bases in between. Looked up from germline, CDR1 is SGHDN and CDR2 is FVKESK. CDR3 sequence (DNA): TGTGCCAGCAGCCCCAGGGGACTGACTAATGAAAAACTGTTTTTT. Its translation is CASSPRGLTNEKLFF.